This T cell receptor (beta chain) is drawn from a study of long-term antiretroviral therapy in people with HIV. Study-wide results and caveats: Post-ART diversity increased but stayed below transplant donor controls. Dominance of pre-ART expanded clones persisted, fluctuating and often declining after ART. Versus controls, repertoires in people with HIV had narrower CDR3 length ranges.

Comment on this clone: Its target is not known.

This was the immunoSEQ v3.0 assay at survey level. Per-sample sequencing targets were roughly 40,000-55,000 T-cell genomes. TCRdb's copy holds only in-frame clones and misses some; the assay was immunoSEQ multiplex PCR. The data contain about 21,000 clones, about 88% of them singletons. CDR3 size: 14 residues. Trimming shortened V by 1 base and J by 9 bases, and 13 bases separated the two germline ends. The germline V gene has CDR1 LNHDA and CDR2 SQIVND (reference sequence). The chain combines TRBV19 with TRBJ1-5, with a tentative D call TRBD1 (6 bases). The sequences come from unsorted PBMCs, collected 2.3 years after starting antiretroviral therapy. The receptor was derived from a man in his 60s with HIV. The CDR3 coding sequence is TGTGCCAGTAGTATAGGAGTTGGGGGGGCGCCCCAGCATTTT. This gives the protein CASSIGVGGAPQHF.